These 24 T cell receptor beta chains were sequenced from one sample in a study of cytomegalovirus exposure and HLA in healthy donors. Measured with immunoSEQ multiplex PCR; TCRdb has only the in-frame clones, and not every one. The data hold over 200,000 clones, with around 87% observed a single time. Sequences were obtained from PBMCs. Receptor source: a woman aged 18-29 years in good health and CMV-seropositive.

This chain joins TRBV7-2 and TRBJ2-3, with 7 bases identical to TRBD2. Unmatched junction bases numbered 9, after V lost 1 base and J lost 5 bases. The CDR3 is 16 amino acids. Germline CDR1 SGHTA, CDR2 FQGNSA. DNA for the CDR3: TGTGCCAGCAGCTTAGATCGACTAGCTTATGGAGATACGCAGTATTTT. Translating gives CASSLDRLAYGDTQYF.

This clone is a singleton in its sample. The gene calls are TRBV7-6 and TRBJ2-2; D remains ambiguous. V shed 4 bases and J shed 6 bases, with 12 bases lying between them. This CDR3 has 14 amino acids. From germline, CDR1 is SGHVS and CDR2 FNYEAQ. The CDR3: CASSSSGDAGELFF. The CDR3 DNA sequence: TGTGCCAGCAGCTCCTCAGGCGACGCCGGGGAGCTGTTTTTT.

The V call is TRBV9, the J call TRBJ2-2, with a possible D match to TRBD2 (5 bases). Germline V gives CDR1 SGDLS, CDR2 YYNGEE. Between the trimmed V and J ends, which lost 7 bases and 8 bases, there was a span of 9 bases. The length of the CDR3 is 11 residues. CDR3 in amino acids: CASEGEGELFF. The CDR3 DNA follows: TGTGCCAGCGAGGGTGAGGGGGAGCTGTTTTTT.

The chain is built from TRBV7-6 and TRBJ1-2; 7 nucleotides agree with TRBD1. This CDR3 region has 16 residues. Germline-derived CDR1 and CDR2 are SGHVS and FNYEAQ. Trimming cost V 1 base and J 2 bases; bases outside gene matches: 7. The DNA of the CDR3 is TGTGCCAGCAGCTTAGGGGGACAGATGCAAAACTATGGCTACACCTTC. Encoded protein: CASSLGGQMQNYGYTF.

The chain links TRBV6-5 to TRBJ2-3; D unresolved. Germline V gene data show CDR1 as MNHEY and CDR2 as SVGAGI. Trimming shortened V by 0 bases and J by 9 bases, and 7 bases separated the two germline ends. This CDR3 contains 12 residues. Here the CDR3 DNA reads TGTGCCAGCAGTTACTCTGGCGGAACGCAGTATTTT. Its protein product is CASSYSGGTQYF.

The genes are TRBV5-1 and TRBJ2-6; D is unclear. V was trimmed by 4 bases and J by 5 bases, leaving 13 bases between them. The germline CDR1 and CDR2 sequences are SGHRS and YFSETQ. The CDR3 runs 15 residues. The CDR3: CASSLLPARANVLTF. CDR3 coding DNA: TGCGCCAGCAGCCTACTCCCCGCAAGGGCCAACGTCCTGACTTTC.

To note about this clone: The same CDR3 can be traced to other DNA sequences in this sample. The CDR3 DNA is TGTGCCAGCAGTTTACGCGGACTAGCGGGTTTCTACGAGCAGTACTTC. Protein: CASSLRGLAGFYEQYF. The chain employs TRBV27 and TRBJ2-7; 11 nucleotides match TRBD2. This CDR3 spans 16 amino acids. V lost 2 bases and J lost 3; bases outside the gene matches: 6. CDR1 is MNHEY and CDR2 is SMNVEV in the germline V gene (reference sequence).

The chain recombines TRBV10-1 with TRBJ2-2; D is unresolved. The length of the CDR3 is 12 residues. V shed 6 bases and J shed 2 bases, with 4 bases lying between them. Germline V lookup: CDR1 WNHNN, CDR2 SYGVQD (reference sequence). CDR3 nucleotide sequence: TGCGCCAGCAGCTTTAACACCGGGGAGCTGTTTTTT. Residues: CASSFNTGELFF.

This sequence joins TRBV28 and TRBJ1-2; D unclear. CDR3 length: 13 amino acids. Trimming took 2 bases from V and 6 from J, leaving 10 bases between them. The V gene's germline CDR1 is MDHEN and CDR2 SYDVKM. The CDR3, as DNA: TGTGCCAGCAGTTTAGGAGGTTATGATGGCTACACCTTC. It specifies CASSLGGYDGYTF.

The chain has TRBV28 and TRBJ2-3; D call uncertain. The CDR3 is 12 residues long. The ends were cut back, 2 bases at V and 5 bases at J, with 5 bases in the middle. Looked up from germline, CDR1 is MDHEN and CDR2 is SYDVKM. As DNA, the CDR3 is TGTGCCAGCAGTTTACCGCGAGATACGCAGTATTTT. Amino acid sequence: CASSLPRDTQYF.

The chain is built from TRBV7-8 and TRBJ1-1; D remains ambiguous. This CDR3 has 15 residues. The germline V gene has CDR1 SGHVS and CDR2 FQNEAQ. Trimming left V 2 bases short and J 4 bases short, with 14 bases between. The DNA of the CDR3 is TGTGCCAGCAGCTTAAGGTCCGGGTCGGGCACTGAAGCTTTCTTT. It encodes CASSLRSGSGTEAFF.

The chain joins TRBV29-1 to TRBJ2-1; 8 bases are a match to TRBD2. The V segment lost 6 bases and the J segment 2 bases; nucleotides outside the gene matches: 9. The germline gives CDR1 SQVTM, CDR2 ANQGSEA. This CDR3 has 15 residues. The CDR3 region has the DNA TGCAGCGTGCCCCGGGAGGGCCACACCTACAATGAGCAGTTCTTC. It translates to CSVPREGHTYNEQFF.

V is TRBV6-1 and J is TRBJ2-7; 9 bases align to TRBD2. This CDR3 has 14 amino acids. V trimming: 6 bases; J trimming: 6 bases; junction bases outside the gene matches: 9. In germline, CDR1 is MNHNS, CDR2 SASEGT. The DNA of the CDR3 is TGTGCCAGCAGGTCCCTAGCGGGAAGGGGCGAGCAGTACTTC. Protein product: CASRSLAGRGEQYF.

V gene TRBV5-1 combines with J gene TRBJ1-1; D perhaps matches TRBD1 (5 bases). V was trimmed by 0 bases and J by 7 bases, leaving 13 bases between them. CDR1 is SGHRS, CDR2 YFSETQ, per germline. This CDR3 region has 14 residues. The DNA for the CDR3 is TGCGCCAGCAGCTTGGGGGGTGGGGGACTTGAAGCTTTCTTT. It specifies CASSLGGGGLEAFF.

This clone was found a few times. The chain has TRBV4-1 and TRBJ1-1; 7 bases are shared with TRBD1. The V gene's germline CDR1 is MGHRA and CDR2 YSYEKL. V shed 1 base, J shed 0 bases, and the junction held 5 bases outside the gene matches. The CDR3 is 16 amino acids. The CDR3 coding sequence is TGCGCCAGCAGCCAAGTCAGGGGGGACATGAACACTGAAGCTTTCTTT. Translation gives CASSQVRGDMNTEAFF.

The rearrangement uses TRBV5-1 and TRBJ2-1, with TRBD2 matching 7 bases. J lost 0 bases, V lost 0 bases, and 6 bases had no gene match. The CDR3 has 17 amino acids. Germline-derived CDR1 and CDR2 are SGHRS and YFSETQ. The DNA for the CDR3 is TGCGCCAGCAGCTTGGGCCAGGGACTATCCTCCTACAATGAGCAGTTCTTC. Its protein is CASSLGQGLSSYNEQFF. Using reference TRBV5-1 and TRBJ2-1 for the parts outside the CDR3, the full variable domain is KAGVTQTPRYLIKTRGQQVTLSCSPISGHRSVSWYQQTPGQGLQFLFEYFSETQRNKGNFPGRFSGRQFSNSRSEMNVSTLELGDSALYLCASSLGQGLSSYNEQFFGPGTRLTVL.

The gene calls are TRBV11-2 and TRBJ1-3; D gene ambiguous. Germline CDR1 reads SGHAT; CDR2 reads FQNNGV. V shed 0 bases and J shed 2 bases, with 11 bases lying between them. The CDR3 is 16 residues long. The CDR3 spells CASSLDLLIPGNTIYF. The CDR3 bases are TGTGCCAGCAGCTTAGATTTACTCATTCCTGGAAACACCATATATTTT.

This sequence joins TRBV25-1 and TRBJ2-1, with D perhaps matching TRBD2 (6 bases). The ends were cut back, 3 bases at V and 0 bases at J, with 12 bases in the middle. The CDR3 has 16 amino acids. Germline CDR1 and CDR2: MGHDK and SYGVNS. CDR3 protein: CASSDGGLRSYNEQFF. The DNA of the CDR3 is TGTGCCAGCAGTGATGGGGGACTCCGCTCCTACAATGAGCAGTTCTTC. Filled out from reference TRBV25-1 and TRBJ2-1, the complete variable domain reads EADIYQTPRYLVIGTGKKITLECSQTMGHDKMYWYQQDPGMELHLIHYSYGVNSTEKGDLSSESTVSRIRTEHFPLTLESARPSHTSQYLCASSDGGLRSYNEQFFGPGTRLTVL.

This clone has only one observation. The chain couples TRBV27 to TRBJ2-1; TRBD2 agrees at 11 bases. Trimming cost V 6 bases and J 7 bases; bases outside gene matches: 14. The germline gives CDR1 MNHEY, CDR2 SMNVEV (reference sequence). CDR3 length: 17 residues. The CDR3, as DNA: TGTGCCAGCAGACACCCCCTACTAGCGGGAGCAGGGAATGAGCAGTTCTTC. The encoded protein is CASRHPLLAGAGNEQFF.

V gene TRBV5-1 combines with J gene TRBJ2-1, with 10 bases that match TRBD2. V shed 0 bases and J 0 bases; nucleotides not matched to a gene: 9. CDR3 length equals 19 residues. Germline assignment: CDR1 SGHRS and CDR2 YFSETQ. CDR3 nucleotides: TGCGCCAGCAGCTTGGTAGTACTAGCGGGAAGCGACTCCTACAATGAGCAGTTCTTC. Translated, it gives CASSLVVLAGSDSYNEQFF.

The DNA of the CDR3 is TGTGCCAGCAGCCGGGACTGGAGCACAGATACGCAGTATTTT. Translated, it gives CASSRDWSTDTQYF. V is TRBV14 and J is TRBJ2-3; possible D gene TRBD2, 6 bases. From germline, CDR1 is SGHDN and CDR2 FVKESK. V was trimmed by 4 bases and J by 0 bases, leaving 8 bases between them. The CDR3 contains 14 residues.

The chain carries TRBV29-1 and TRBJ2-1, with D perhaps TRBD2 (5 bases). Germline lookup yields CDR1 SQVTM and CDR2 ANQGSEA. V was shortened by 6 bases and J by 3 bases, with 24 bases between the two germline ends. The CDR3 has 17 residues. For the CDR3, the DNA is TGCAGCGTCCAACTCCTTTATGAGGGAGCGATCTACAATGAGCAGTTCTTC. Residues: CSVQLLYEGAIYNEQFF.

This clone was observed a single time. The chain combines TRBV15 with TRBJ1-1; no reliable D call. Trimming removed 0 bases at V and 4 bases at J, with 9 bases between. CDR1 is LNHNV, CDR2 YYDKDF, per germline (reference sequence). This CDR3 contains 14 residues. CDR3 DNA: TGTGCCACCAGCAGAGATGACGAGGCCACTGAAGCTTTCTTT. Its translation: CATSRDDEATEAFF.

The chain uses TRBV28 and TRBJ1-1; 7 bases match TRBD1. J lost 0 bases, V lost 4 bases, and 11 bases had no gene match. This CDR3 spans 17 amino acids. Germline CDR1 MDHEN, CDR2 SYDVKM. This CDR3 reads CASSSLRQGVMNTEAFF. The CDR3, as DNA: TGTGCCAGCAGTTCATTACGACAGGGAGTAATGAACACTGAAGCTTTCTTT.